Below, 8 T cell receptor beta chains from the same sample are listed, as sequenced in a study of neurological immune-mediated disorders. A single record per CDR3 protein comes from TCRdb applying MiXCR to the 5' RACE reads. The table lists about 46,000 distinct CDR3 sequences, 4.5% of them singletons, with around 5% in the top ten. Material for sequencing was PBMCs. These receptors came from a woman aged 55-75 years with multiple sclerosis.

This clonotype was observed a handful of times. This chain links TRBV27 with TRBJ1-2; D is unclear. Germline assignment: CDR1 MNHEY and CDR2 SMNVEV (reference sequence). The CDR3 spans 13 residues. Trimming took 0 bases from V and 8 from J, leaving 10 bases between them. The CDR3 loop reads CASSLSDGRGYTF. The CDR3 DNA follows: TGTGCCAGCAGTTTATCGGATGGAAGAGGCTACACCTTC.

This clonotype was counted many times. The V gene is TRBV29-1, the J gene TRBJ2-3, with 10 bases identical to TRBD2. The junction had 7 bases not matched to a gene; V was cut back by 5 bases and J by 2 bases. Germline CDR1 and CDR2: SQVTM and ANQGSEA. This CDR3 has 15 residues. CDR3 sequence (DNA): TGCAGCGTTTTAAAGCGGGAGGGGGACACAGATACGCAGTATTTT. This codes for CSVLKREGDTDTQYF.

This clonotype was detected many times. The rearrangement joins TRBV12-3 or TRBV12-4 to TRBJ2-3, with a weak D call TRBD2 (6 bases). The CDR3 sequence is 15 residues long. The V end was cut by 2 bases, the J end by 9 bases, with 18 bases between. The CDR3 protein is CASSLPIFRGRTQYF. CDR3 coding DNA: TGTGCCAGCAGTTTACCCATATTCCGGGGGAGAACGCAGTATTTT.

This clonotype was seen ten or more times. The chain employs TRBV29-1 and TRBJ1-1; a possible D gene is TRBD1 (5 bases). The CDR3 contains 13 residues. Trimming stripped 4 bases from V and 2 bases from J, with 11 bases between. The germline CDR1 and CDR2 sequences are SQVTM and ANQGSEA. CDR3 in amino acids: CSVGRTQNTEAFF. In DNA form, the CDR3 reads TGCAGCGTTGGACGGACACAAAACACTGAAGCTTTCTTT. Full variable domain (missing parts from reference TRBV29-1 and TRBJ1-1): SAVISQKPSRDICQRGTSLTIQCQVDSQVTMMFWYRQQPGQSLTLIATANQGSEATYESGFVIDKFPISRPNLTFSTLTVSNMSPEDSSIYLCSVGRTQNTEAFFGQGTRLTVV.

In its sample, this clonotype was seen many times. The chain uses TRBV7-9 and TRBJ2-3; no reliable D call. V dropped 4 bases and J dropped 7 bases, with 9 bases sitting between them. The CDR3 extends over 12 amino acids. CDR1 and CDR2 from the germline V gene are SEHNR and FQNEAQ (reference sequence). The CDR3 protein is CASSSTGYTQYF. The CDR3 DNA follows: TGTGCCAGCAGCTCTACGGGTTATACGCAGTATTTT.

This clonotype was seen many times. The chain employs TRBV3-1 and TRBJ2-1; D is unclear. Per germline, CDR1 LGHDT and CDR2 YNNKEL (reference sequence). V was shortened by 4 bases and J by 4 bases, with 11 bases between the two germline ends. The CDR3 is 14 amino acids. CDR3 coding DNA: TGTGCCAGCAGCCCCTCTCACGGGTACAATGAGCAGTTCTTC. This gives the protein CASSPSHGYNEQFF.

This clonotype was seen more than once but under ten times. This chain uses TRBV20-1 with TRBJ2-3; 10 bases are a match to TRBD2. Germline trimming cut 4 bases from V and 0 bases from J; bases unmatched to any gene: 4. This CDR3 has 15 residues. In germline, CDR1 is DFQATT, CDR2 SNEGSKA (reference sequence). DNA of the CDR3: TGCAGTGCTAATAGCGGGAGGCTCAGCACAGATACGCAGTATTTT. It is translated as CSANSGRLSTDTQYF.

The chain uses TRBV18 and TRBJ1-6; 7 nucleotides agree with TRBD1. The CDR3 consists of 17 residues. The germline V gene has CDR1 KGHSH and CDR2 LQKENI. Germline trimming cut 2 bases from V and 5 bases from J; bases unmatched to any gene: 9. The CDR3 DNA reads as TGTGCCAGCTCACCATGGCCAGGGGGTTCAGATAATTCACCCCTCCACTTT. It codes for CASSPWPGGSDNSPLHF.